This is a list of T cell receptor beta chains from one sample in a study of CD8 T cells in ankylosing spondylitis. TCRdb re-derived calls from the 5' RACE reads in MiXCR, one entry per CDR3 protein. The table includes 200,000 or so distinct CDR3 sequences, approximately 24% detected once. Sequenced sample: blood, either unsorted or a sorted T cell fraction (not recorded which). These receptor sequences come from a male donor with ankylosing spondylitis or in good health (not recorded which). Each CDR3 is given with its conserved first and last residue.

j_call | v_call | cdr3_aa
TRBJ1-2 | TRBV29-1 | CSVEDDRGGYGYTF
TRBJ2-3 | TRBV12-3/TRBV12-4 | CASSTSGSWTDTQYF
TRBJ1-2 | TRBV27 | CASSPYGGPNYGYTF
TRBJ2-2 | TRBV28 | CASSSPVTVGGELFF
TRBJ1-1 | TRBV12-3/TRBV12-4 | CASRTGTNTEAFF
TRBJ2-7 | TRBV9 | CASSRGAGTTTYEQYF
TRBJ2-1 | TRBV10-3 | CAIQAGGPDNEQFF
TRBJ2-7 | TRBV12-3/TRBV12-4 | CASGVTTSYEQYF
TRBJ2-1 | TRBV4-1 | CASSHPGARNEQFF
TRBJ2-7 | TRBV12-3/TRBV12-4 | CASSWGQAYEQYF
TRBJ2-3 | TRBV5-1 | CASSLVGQSHTDTQYF
TRBJ2-5 | TRBV5-1 | CASSPHPENQETQYF
TRBJ2-7 | TRBV5-1 | CASSRTILPGEQYF
TRBJ2-1 | TRBV20-1 | CSARVGSGSYNEQFF
TRBJ1-5 | TRBV6-1 | CASSESAGGFQPQHF
TRBJ1-5 | TRBV20-1 | CSAQGTAAGPQHF
TRBJ2-1 | TRBV29-1 | CSQGPGLAVDEQFF
TRBJ2-5 | TRBV5-1 | CASSSYRGLRETQYF
TRBJ2-7 | TRBV20-1 | CSARGGGSIHLTYEQYF
TRBJ1-5 | TRBV7-2 | CASSLRLGLLGNQPQHF
TRBJ1-2 | TRBV29-1 | CSVRGALNGYTF
TRBJ2-6 | TRBV20-1 | CSATAPGANVLTF
TRBJ2-1 | TRBV24-1 | CATIWTGGREGIQSSYNEQFF
TRBJ2-2 | TRBV29-1 | CSVEDSFRTGELFF
TRBJ2-7 | TRBV7-2 | CASSFGGSSYEQYF
TRBJ2-1 | TRBV5-1 | CASSWLAGEVNEQFF
TRBJ2-3 | TRBV5-6 | CASSLDSGRIDTQYF
TRBJ2-1 | TRBV5-5 | CASSRLYGTCGNNEQFF
TRBJ2-5 | TRBV5-5 | CASSSWVRETQYF
TRBJ2-7 | TRBV20-1 | CSASGDRGYEQYF
TRBJ1-5 | TRBV29-1 | CSVAGGEGQPQHF
TRBJ1-2 | TRBV5-1 | CASASQTYGYTF
TRBJ1-2 | TRBV4-2 | CASSARIVQGVTYGYTF
TRBJ1-4 | TRBV12-3/TRBV12-4 | CASSLARGEKLFF
TRBJ2-1 | TRBV20-1 | CSAGTDYNEQFF
TRBJ1-2 | TRBV29-1 | CSPEEGASGYTF
TRBJ2-7 | TRBV29-1 | CSVEEGSWESSYEQYF
TRBJ2-7 | TRBV27 | CASSLSGPGGQYF
TRBJ2-1 | TRBV28 | CASSWPLGAGVVDEQFF
TRBJ1-2 | TRBV20-1 | CSAATGTGYGYTF
TRBJ2-1 | TRBV5-5 | CASSFGSAGVLGEQFF
TRBJ2-5 | TRBV7-6 | CASSLGQPETQYF
TRBJ2-1 | TRBV29-1 | CSVDAAGGGNEQFF
TRBJ1-5 | TRBV20-1 | CSARDRGRAVMINQPQHF
TRBJ1-2 | TRBV20-1 | CSASPPGQGVGYTF